This T cell receptor (beta chain) derives from a study of blood T cells in healthy people across ages. With a J-beta primer mix and a sample-barcoded 5' primer, a second PCR ran about 7 to 12 cycles. TCRdb used MiXCR to reprocess the 5' RACE reads, holding one entry per CDR3 protein. The sample shows 500,000 to 600,000 distinct CDR3 sequences, approximately 30% of them seen only once. On this clonotype: The antigen remains undetermined.

Healthy Caucasians from Russia aged about 6 to 90 served as donors. Broader study findings: As age increased, TCR beta diversity per million T cells fell in a roughly linear fashion. Because donor CMV status was unknown, expanded clonotype changes were possibly confounded.

The CDR3 covers 13 residues. CDR1 is SQVTM, CDR2 ANQGSEA, per germline. Trimming pared 5 bases from V and 0 bases from J, leaving 10 bases between. Sequencing was performed on blood. The clonotype comes from a woman aged 70-85 years in good health. The chain is built from TRBV29-1 and TRBJ1-2; a possible D gene is TRBD1 (6 bases). Written as DNA, the CDR3 is TGCAGCGTTTCAGGGGAAACTAACTATGGCTACACCTTC. Its protein product is CSVSGETNYGYTF.